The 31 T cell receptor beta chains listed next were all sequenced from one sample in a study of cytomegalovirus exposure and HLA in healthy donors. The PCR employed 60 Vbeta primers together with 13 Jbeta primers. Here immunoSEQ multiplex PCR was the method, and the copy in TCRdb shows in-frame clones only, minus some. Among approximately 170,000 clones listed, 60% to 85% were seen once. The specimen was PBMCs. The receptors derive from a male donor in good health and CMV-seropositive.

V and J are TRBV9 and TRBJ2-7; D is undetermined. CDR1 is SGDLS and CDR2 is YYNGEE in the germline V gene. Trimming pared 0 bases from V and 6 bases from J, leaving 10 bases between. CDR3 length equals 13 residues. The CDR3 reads CASSVEPYSEQYF. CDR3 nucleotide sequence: TGTGCCAGCAGCGTAGAGCCCTACTCCGAGCAGTACTTC.

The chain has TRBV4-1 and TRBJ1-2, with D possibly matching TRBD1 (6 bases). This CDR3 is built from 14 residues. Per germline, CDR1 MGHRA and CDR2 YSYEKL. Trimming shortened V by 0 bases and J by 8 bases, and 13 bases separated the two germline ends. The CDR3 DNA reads TGCGCCAGCAGCCAAGATCAAGCAGGGGACGGCTACACCTTC. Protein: CASSQDQAGDGYTF.

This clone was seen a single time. Here the CDR3 DNA reads TGTGCCAGCAGCGCCCAGGACAGTCCCACAGATACGCAGTATTTT. The encoded protein is CASSAQDSPTDTQYF. The chain joins TRBV9 to TRBJ2-3, with a weak D call TRBD1 (6 bases). CDR3 size: 15 residues. The germline CDR1 and CDR2 sequences are SGDLS and YYNGEE. V was cut by 3 bases and J by 2 bases, with 13 bases left in between.

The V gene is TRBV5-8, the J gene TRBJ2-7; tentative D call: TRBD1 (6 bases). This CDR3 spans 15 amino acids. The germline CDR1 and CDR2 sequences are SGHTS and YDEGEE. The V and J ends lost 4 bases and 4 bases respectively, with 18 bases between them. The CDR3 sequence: CASSVQGGFGYEQYF. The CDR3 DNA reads TGTGCCAGCAGCGTACAGGGCGGATTCGGGTACGAGCAGTACTTC. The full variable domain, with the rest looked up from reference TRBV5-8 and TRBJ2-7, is EAGVTQSPTHLIKTRGQQATLRCSPISGHTSVYWYQQALGLGLQFLLWYDEGEERNRGNFPPRFSGRQFPNYSSELNVNALELEDSALYLCASSVQGGFGYEQYFGPGTRLTVT.

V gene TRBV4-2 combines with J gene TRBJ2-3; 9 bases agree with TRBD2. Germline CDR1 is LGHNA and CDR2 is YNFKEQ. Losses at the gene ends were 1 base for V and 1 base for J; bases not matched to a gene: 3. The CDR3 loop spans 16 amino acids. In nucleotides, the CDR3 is TGTGCCAGCAGCCAAGCTGCGGGGGGGGGCACAGATACGCAGTATTTT. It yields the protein CASSQAAGGGTDTQYF.

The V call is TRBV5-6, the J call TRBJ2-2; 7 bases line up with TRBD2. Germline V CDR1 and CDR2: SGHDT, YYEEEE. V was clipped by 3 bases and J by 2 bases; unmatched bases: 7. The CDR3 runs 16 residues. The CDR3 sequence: CASSYLAAYNTGELFF. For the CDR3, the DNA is TGTGCCAGCAGCTACCTAGCGGCTTATAACACCGGGGAGCTGTTTTTT.

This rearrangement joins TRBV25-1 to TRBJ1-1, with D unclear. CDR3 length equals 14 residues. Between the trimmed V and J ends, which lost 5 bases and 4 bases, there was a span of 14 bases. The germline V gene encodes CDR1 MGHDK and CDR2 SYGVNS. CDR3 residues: CASSKFGSGTEAFF. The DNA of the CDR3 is TGTGCCAGCAGTAAGTTCGGGTCTGGCACTGAAGCTTTCTTT. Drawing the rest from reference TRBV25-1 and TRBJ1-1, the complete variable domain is EADIYQTPRYLVIGTGKKITLECSQTMGHDKMYWYQQDPGMELHLIHYSYGVNSTEKGDLSSESTVSRIRTEHFPLTLESARPSHTSQYLCASSKFGSGTEAFFGQGTRLTVV.

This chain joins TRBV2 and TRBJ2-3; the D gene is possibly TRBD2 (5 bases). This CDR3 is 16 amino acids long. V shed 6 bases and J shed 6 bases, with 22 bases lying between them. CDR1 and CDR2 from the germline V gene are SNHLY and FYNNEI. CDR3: CASRAGLPSPVDTQYF. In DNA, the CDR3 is TGTGCCAGCAGGGCCGGACTTCCCTCACCGGTGGATACGCAGTATTTT.

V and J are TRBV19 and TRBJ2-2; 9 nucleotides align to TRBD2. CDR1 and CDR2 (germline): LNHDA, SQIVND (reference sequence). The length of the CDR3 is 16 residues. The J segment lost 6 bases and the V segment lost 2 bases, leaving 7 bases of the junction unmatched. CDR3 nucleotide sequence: TGTGCCAGTAGTATACGCGGGGGGGCAGGGTCCGGGGAGCTGTTTTTT. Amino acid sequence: CASSIRGGAGSGELFF.

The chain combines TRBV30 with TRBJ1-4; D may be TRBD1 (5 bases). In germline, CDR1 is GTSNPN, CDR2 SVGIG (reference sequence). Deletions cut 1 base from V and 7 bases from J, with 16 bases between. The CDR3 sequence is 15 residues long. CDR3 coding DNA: TGTGCCTGGAGTGGCCCCACAGGTACTGCTGAAAAACTGTTTTTT. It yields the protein CAWSGPTGTAEKLFF.

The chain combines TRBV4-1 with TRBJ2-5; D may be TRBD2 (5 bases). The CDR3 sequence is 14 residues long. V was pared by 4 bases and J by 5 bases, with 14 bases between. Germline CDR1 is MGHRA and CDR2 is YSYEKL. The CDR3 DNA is TGCGCCAGCAGCCCCGGCCCCTCGGGGGAGACCCAGTACTTC. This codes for CASSPGPSGETQYF.

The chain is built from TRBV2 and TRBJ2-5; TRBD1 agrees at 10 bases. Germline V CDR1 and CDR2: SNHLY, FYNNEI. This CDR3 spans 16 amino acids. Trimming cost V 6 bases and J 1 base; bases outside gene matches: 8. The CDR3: CASRGGTGASQETQYF. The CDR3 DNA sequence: TGTGCCAGCAGGGGGGGGACAGGGGCCTCCCAAGAGACCCAGTACTTC.

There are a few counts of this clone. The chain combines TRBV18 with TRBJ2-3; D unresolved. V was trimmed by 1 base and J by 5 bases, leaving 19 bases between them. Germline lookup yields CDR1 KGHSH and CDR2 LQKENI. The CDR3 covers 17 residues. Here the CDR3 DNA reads TGTGCCAGCTCACCACGTAGTCACAGCACGATGGGAGATACGCAGTATTTT. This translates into CASSPRSHSTMGDTQYF. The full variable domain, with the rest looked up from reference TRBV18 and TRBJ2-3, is NAGVMQNPRHLVRRRGQEARLRCSPMKGHSHVYWYRQLPEEGLKFMVYLQKENIIDESGMPKERFSAEFPKEGPSILRIQQVVRGDSAAYFCASSPRSHSTMGDTQYFGPGTRLTVL.

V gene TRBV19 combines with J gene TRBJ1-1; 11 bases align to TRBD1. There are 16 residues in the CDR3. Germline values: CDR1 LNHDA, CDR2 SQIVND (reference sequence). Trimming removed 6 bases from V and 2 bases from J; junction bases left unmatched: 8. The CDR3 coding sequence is TGTGCCAGTAGCCCATGGACAGGGGGCATAAACACTGAAGCTTTCTTT. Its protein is CASSPWTGGINTEAFF.

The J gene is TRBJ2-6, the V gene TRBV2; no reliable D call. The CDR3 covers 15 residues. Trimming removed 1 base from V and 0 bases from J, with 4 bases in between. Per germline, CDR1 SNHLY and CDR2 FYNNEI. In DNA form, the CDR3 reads TGTGCCAGCAGTGAAGACTACTCTGGGGCCAACGTCCTGACTTTC. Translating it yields CASSEDYSGANVLTF.

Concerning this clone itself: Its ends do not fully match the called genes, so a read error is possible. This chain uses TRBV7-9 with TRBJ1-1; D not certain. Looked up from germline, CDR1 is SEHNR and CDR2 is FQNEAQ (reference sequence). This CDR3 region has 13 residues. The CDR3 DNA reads TGTTCCAGCAGCTGGGGAGGGAACACTGAAGCTTTCTTT. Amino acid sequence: CSSSWGGNTEAFF.

The CDR3 spells CASSASTSGVPLYQETQYF. As DNA, the CDR3 is TGTGCCAGCAGCGCTTCGACTAGCGGGGTCCCTCTGTACCAAGAGACCCAGTACTTC. The rearrangement links TRBV9 to TRBJ2-5, with TRBD2 matching 11 bases. J gave up 0 bases and V 3 bases, and 13 bases lay outside the gene matches. The length of the CDR3 is 19 residues. The V gene's germline CDR1 is SGDLS and CDR2 YYNGEE. Combining the CDR3 with reference TRBV9 and TRBJ2-5 gives the whole variable domain DSGVTQTPKHLITATGQRVTLRCSPRSGDLSVYWYQQSLDQGLQFLIQYYNGEERAKGNILERFSAQQFPDLHSELNLSSLELGDSALYFCASSASTSGVPLYQETQYFGPGTRLLVL.

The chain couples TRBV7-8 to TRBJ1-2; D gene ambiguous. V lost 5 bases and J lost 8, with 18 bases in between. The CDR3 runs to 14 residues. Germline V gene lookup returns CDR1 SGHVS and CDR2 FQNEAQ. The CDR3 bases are TGTGCCAGCAGCCGGCAACAGCGGAGGGAAGGCTACACCTTC. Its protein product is CASSRQQRREGYTF.

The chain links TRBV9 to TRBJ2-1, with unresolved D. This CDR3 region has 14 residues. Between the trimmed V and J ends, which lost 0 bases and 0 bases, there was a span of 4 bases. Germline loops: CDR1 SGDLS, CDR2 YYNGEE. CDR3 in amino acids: CASSVAGSYNEQFF. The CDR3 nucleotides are TGTGCCAGCAGCGTAGCAGGCTCCTACAATGAGCAGTTCTTC. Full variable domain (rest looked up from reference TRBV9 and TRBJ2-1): DSGVTQTPKHLITATGQRVTLRCSPRSGDLSVYWYQQSLDQGLQFLIQYYNGEERAKGNILERFSAQQFPDLHSELNLSSLELGDSALYFCASSVAGSYNEQFFGPGTRLTVL.

The CDR3 spells CASSGGLAGGQLGEQFF. The CDR3 nucleotides read TGTGCCAGCAGCGGGGGACTAGCGGGGGGGCAGTTGGGTGAGCAGTTCTTC. The chain is built from TRBV7-9 and TRBJ2-1; 16 positions agree with TRBD2. The V gene's germline CDR1 is SEHNR and CDR2 FQNEAQ (reference sequence). CDR3 length: 17 residues. The ends lost 5 bases at V and 9 bases at J; junction bases unmatched: 10.

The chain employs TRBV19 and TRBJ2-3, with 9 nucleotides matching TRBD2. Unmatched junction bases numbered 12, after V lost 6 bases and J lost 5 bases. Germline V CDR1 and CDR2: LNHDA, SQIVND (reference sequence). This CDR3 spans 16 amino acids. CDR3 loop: CASSLGSGGRVDTQYF. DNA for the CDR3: TGTGCCAGTAGCCTAGGGAGCGGGGGGCGAGTAGATACGCAGTATTTT.

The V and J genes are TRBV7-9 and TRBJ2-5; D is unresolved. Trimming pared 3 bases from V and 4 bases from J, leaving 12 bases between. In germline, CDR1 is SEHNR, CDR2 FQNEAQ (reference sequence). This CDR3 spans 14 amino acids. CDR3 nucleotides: TGTGCCAGCAGCTTGGAGCTAGTGGGAGAGACCCAGTACTTC. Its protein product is CASSLELVGETQYF.

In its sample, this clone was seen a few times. The CDR3 protein is CASSFETGVSYEQYF. In DNA, the CDR3 is TGTGCCAGCAGCTTCGAGACAGGGGTATCCTACGAGCAGTACTTC. This chain joins TRBV5-5 and TRBJ2-7; TRBD1 agrees at 8 bases. V was pared by 2 bases and J by 1 base, with 5 bases of the junction left unmatched. This CDR3 is 15 amino acids long. Per germline, CDR1 SGHKS and CDR2 YYEKEE (reference sequence).

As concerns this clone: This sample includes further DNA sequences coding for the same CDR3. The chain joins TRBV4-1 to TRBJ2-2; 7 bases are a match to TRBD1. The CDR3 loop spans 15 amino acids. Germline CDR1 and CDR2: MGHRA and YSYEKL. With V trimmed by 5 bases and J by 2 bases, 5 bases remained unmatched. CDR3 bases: TGCGCCAGCAGCTTGGGACAGATTAACACCGGGGAGCTGTTTTTT. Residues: CASSLGQINTGELFF.

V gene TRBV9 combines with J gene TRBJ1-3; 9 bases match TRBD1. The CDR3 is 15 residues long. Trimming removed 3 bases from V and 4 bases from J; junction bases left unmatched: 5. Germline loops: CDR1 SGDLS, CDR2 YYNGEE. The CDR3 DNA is TGTGCCAGCAGCGCACAGGGGGCGGAGGGAAACACCATATATTTT. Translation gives CASSAQGAEGNTIYF. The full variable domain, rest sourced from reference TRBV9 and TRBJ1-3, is DSGVTQTPKHLITATGQRVTLRCSPRSGDLSVYWYQQSLDQGLQFLIQYYNGEERAKGNILERFSAQQFPDLHSELNLSSLELGDSALYFCASSAQGAEGNTIYFGEGSWLTVV.

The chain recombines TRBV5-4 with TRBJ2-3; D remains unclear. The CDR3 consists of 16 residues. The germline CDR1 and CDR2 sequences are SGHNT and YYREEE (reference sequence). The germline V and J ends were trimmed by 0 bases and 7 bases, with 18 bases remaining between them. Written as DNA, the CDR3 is TGTGCCAGCAGCTTGGTCGGAGATCCCGCCGCCAATACGCAGTATTTT. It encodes CASSLVGDPAANTQYF.

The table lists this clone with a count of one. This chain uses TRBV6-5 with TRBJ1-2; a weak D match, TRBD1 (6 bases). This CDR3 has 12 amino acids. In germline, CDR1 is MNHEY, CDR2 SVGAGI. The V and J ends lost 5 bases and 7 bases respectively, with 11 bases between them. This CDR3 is CASSAVGGGYTF. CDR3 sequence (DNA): TGTGCCAGCAGTGCGGTAGGGGGTGGCTACACCTTC.

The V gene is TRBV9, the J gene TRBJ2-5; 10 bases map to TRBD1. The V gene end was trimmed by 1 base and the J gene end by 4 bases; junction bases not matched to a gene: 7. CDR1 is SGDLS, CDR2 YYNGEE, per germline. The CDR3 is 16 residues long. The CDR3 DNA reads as TGTGCCAGCAGCGTATGGGGACAGGGGTCGACAGAGACCCAGTACTTC. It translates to CASSVWGQGSTETQYF. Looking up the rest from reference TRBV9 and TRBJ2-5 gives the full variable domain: DSGVTQTPKHLITATGQRVTLRCSPRSGDLSVYWYQQSLDQGLQFLIQYYNGEERAKGNILERFSAQQFPDLHSELNLSSLELGDSALYFCASSVWGQGSTETQYFGPGTRLLVL.

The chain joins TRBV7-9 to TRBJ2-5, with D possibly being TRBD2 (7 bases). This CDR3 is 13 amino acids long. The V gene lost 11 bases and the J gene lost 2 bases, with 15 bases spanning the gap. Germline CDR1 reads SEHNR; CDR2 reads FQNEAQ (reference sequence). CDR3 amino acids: CALAGATQETQYF. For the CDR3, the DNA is TGTGCCCTGGCGGGGGCTACACAAGAGACCCAGTACTTC.

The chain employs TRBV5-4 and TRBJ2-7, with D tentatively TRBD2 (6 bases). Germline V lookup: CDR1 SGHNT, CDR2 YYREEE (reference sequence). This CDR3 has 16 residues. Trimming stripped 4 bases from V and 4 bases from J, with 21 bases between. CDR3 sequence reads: CASSPTRWEDGYEQYF. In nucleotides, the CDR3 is TGTGCCAGCAGCCCAACTAGGTGGGAGGATGGGTACGAGCAGTACTTC.

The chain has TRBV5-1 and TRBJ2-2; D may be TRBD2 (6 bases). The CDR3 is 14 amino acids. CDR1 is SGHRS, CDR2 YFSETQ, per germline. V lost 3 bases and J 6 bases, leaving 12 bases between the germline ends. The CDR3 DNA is TGCGCCAGCAGCTCTGACGGAGGGCCCGGGGAGCTGTTTTTT. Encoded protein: CASSSDGGPGELFF.